This TCR beta chain was retrieved from a study of blood T cell repertoires in COVID-19. V lost 0 bases and J lost 3, with 19 bases in between. Germline V gene lookup returns CDR1 SGHRS and CDR2 YFSETQ. The CDR3 totals 17 residues. Recovered Cohort 3 donors showed two negative PCRs, clearance, or symptom resolution. The repertoire was sequenced with immunoSEQ multiplex PCR; TCRdb's copy has only in-frame clones and lacks some. The table includes approximately 440,000 clones, about 85% detected once. This sequence was found in a young woman who had recovered from COVID-19. This chain joins TRBV5-1 and TRBJ2-7; TRBD2 is a possible D gene (5 bases). The source material was PBMCs or T cells enriched from blood (not recorded which). CDR3 sequence: CASSLGLGEAPGYEQYF. The CDR3 DNA sequence: TGCGCCAGCAGCTTGGGTCTGGGAGAAGCGCCGGGCTACGAGCAGTACTTC.